Listed here are 30 T cell receptor beta chains from one sample, sequenced in a study of cytomegalovirus exposure and HLA in healthy donors. A multiplex PCR was run with 60 Vbeta primers and 13 Jbeta primers. Profiling relied on immunoSEQ multiplex PCR, and the TCRdb table lists in-frame clones only, not all of them. This sample's table reports 140,000 to 150,000 clones. Sequences were obtained from PBMCs. All receptors derive from a male donor in good health and CMV-seronegative.

V gene TRBV28 combines with J gene TRBJ1-2, with 8 bases that match TRBD1. Germline trimming cut 5 bases from V and 4 bases from J; bases unmatched to any gene: 3. Germline-derived CDR1 and CDR2 are MDHEN and SYDVKM. CDR3 size: 13 residues. For the CDR3, the DNA is TGTGCCAGCAGTCCCGGGACAGGCTATGGCTACACCTTC. Protein: CASSPGTGYGYTF.

V and J are TRBV5-6 and TRBJ2-7; possibly TRBD2 for D (5 bases). CDR1 SGHDT and CDR2 YYEEEE come from the germline V gene. V was pared by 3 bases and J by 4 bases, with 17 bases between. There are 15 residues in the CDR3. The CDR3, as DNA: TGTGCCAGCAGCTCGCCCGGGATCTCCCATTACGAGCAGTACTTC. Translated: CASSSPGISHYEQYF.

The gene calls are TRBV11-3 and TRBJ2-1; 9 positions match TRBD2. The CDR3 runs to 15 residues. The V segment lost 1 base and the J segment 5 bases; nucleotides outside the gene matches: 3. Germline V gives CDR1 SGHNT, CDR2 YENEEA. DNA for the CDR3: TGTGCCAGCAGCTTAGTGGCGGGGGGGCACAATGAGCAGTTCTTC. This encodes CASSLVAGGHNEQFF.

The genes are TRBV19 and TRBJ1-5; TRBD1 matches 7 bases. Germline-derived CDR1 and CDR2 are LNHDA and SQIVND (reference sequence). V lost 4 bases and J lost 3; bases outside the gene matches: 9. This CDR3 contains 16 residues. The CDR3 DNA reads TGTGCCAGTAGTAAAGCTTGGGACAGTTACAATCAGCCCCAGCATTTT. This codes for CASSKAWDSYNQPQHF.

The V gene is TRBV4-3, the J gene TRBJ1-6; D gene ambiguous. Deletions cut 0 bases from V and 7 bases from J, with 13 bases between. The CDR3 has 16 amino acids. Germline CDR1 is LGHNA and CDR2 is YSLEER. CDR3 amino acids: CASSQDGNRKNSPLHF. The CDR3 coding sequence is TGCGCCAGCAGCCAAGACGGGAATAGGAAGAATTCACCCCTCCACTTT.

The V and J genes are TRBV9 and TRBJ2-3, with 7 bases that match TRBD2. V dropped 5 bases and J dropped 4; count of bases not matched to a gene: 13. Germline V gene sequence: CDR1 SGDLS, CDR2 YYNGEE. There are 16 residues in the CDR3. CDR3 residues: CASSPGGTPFADTQYF. CDR3 coding DNA: TGTGCCAGCAGTCCCGGGGGGACTCCTTTCGCAGATACGCAGTATTTT.

The V and J genes are TRBV19 and TRBJ1-6; 9 bases agree with TRBD1. The ends lost 4 bases at V and 6 bases at J; junction bases unmatched: 4. The CDR3 runs to 15 residues. CDR1 LNHDA and CDR2 SQIVND come from the germline V gene (reference sequence). The CDR3 reads CASSTRQGGNSPLHF. The CDR3 region has the DNA TGTGCCAGTAGTACCCGACAGGGGGGTAATTCACCCCTCCACTTT.

The chain combines TRBV14 with TRBJ1-1, with D perhaps matching TRBD1 (6 bases). The CDR3 totals 13 residues. V was shortened by 4 bases and J by 2 bases, with 8 bases between the two germline ends. Germline V gene sequence: CDR1 SGHDN, CDR2 FVKESK. The CDR3 loop reads CASSRTVNTEAFF. Written as DNA, the CDR3 is TGTGCCAGCAGCCGGACAGTCAACACTGAAGCTTTCTTT. Using reference TRBV14 and TRBJ1-1 for the parts outside the CDR3, the full variable domain is EAGVTQFPSHSVIEKGQTVTLRCDPISGHDNLYWYRRVMGKEIKFLLHFVKESKQDESGMPNNRFLAERTGGTYSTLKVQPAELEDSGVYFCASSRTVNTEAFFGQGTRLTVV.

The DNA of the CDR3 is TGTGCCAGCAGCTCGCGGGGGGGTTTGAACATTCAGTACTTC. Amino acids: CASSSRGGLNIQYF. The chain uses TRBV9 and TRBJ2-4; 9 bases fit TRBD2. CDR3 length equals 14 residues. The ends lost 4 bases at V and 7 bases at J; junction bases unmatched: 6. Germline V gene sequence: CDR1 SGDLS, CDR2 YYNGEE.

V usage is TRBV6-5 and J usage is TRBJ2-5, with 7 bases fitting TRBD2. This CDR3 has 15 residues. Germline lookup yields CDR1 MNHEY and CDR2 SVGAGI. Trimming took 0 bases from V and 4 from J; bases not matched to a gene: 5. CDR3 loop: CASSYSRLAGETQYF. The CDR3 DNA follows: TGTGCCAGCAGTTACTCGAGATTAGCGGGAGAGACCCAGTACTTC.

Written as DNA, the CDR3 is TGTGCCAGCAGTTACGTCGCGGGGGATAACACCGGGGAGCTGTTTTTT. This translates into CASSYVAGDNTGELFF. V usage is TRBV6-5 and J usage is TRBJ2-2; TRBD2 agrees at 7 bases. V shed 2 bases, J shed 2 bases, and the junction held 5 bases outside the gene matches. This CDR3 has 16 amino acids. Germline lookup yields CDR1 MNHEY and CDR2 SVGAGI.

The CDR3: CASSDGLAVTDTQYF. The CDR3 DNA reads as TGTGCCAGCAGTGATGGACTAGCAGTCACAGATACGCAGTATTTT. The gene calls are TRBV6-1 and TRBJ2-3; TRBD2 matches 8 bases. CDR1 is MNHNS, CDR2 SASEGT, per germline. This CDR3 spans 15 amino acids. After removal of 3 bases from V and 2 bases from J, the junction contained 4 bases not matched to a gene.

This sequence joins TRBV2 and TRBJ2-2, with D tentatively TRBD1 (5 bases). In germline, CDR1 is SNHLY, CDR2 FYNNEI. The CDR3 extends over 15 amino acids. Trimming took off 10 bases at V and 4 bases at J, with 19 bases between the two ends. The CDR3 sequence: CATIGPPQGTGELFF. Here the CDR3 DNA reads TGTGCCACCATCGGACCGCCCCAGGGCACCGGGGAGCTGTTTTTT. The entire variable domain, with the rest obtained from reference TRBV2 and TRBJ2-2, is as follows: EPEVTQTPSHQVTQMGQEVILRCVPISNHLYFYWYRQILGQKVEFLVSFYNNEISEKSEIFDDQFSVERPDGSNFTLKIRSTKLEDSAMYFCATIGPPQGTGELFFGEGSRLTVL.

The chain is built from TRBV7-2 and TRBJ1-4, with a weak D call TRBD1 (6 bases). The length of the CDR3 is 18 residues. Trimming left V 1 base short and J 3 bases short, with 18 bases between. CDR1 and CDR2 (germline): SGHTA, FQGNSA. CDR3 region: CASSLVSETGASNEKLFF. The CDR3 nucleotides are TGTGCCAGCAGCTTAGTAAGTGAGACAGGAGCTTCTAATGAAAAACTGTTTTTT.

The chain couples TRBV30 to TRBJ2-2; D not resolved. The germline CDR1 and CDR2 sequences are GTSNPN and SVGIG (reference sequence). Trimming cost V 2 bases and J 5 bases, with 15 bases left between them. This CDR3 is 15 amino acids long. CDR3 sequence reads: CAWSRPNVVTGELFF. The CDR3 nucleotides are TGTGCCTGGAGTCGTCCAAACGTAGTAACCGGGGAGCTGTTTTTT.

This chain joins TRBV18 and TRBJ2-2; D remains ambiguous. Trimming removed 5 bases from V and 1 base from J, with 11 bases in between. Germline V lookup: CDR1 KGHSH, CDR2 LQKENI. CDR3 size: 15 residues. CDR3 in amino acids: CASSELVLNTGELFF. In nucleotides, the CDR3 is TGTGCCAGCTCAGAGTTAGTGCTGAACACCGGGGAGCTGTTTTTT.

The chain links TRBV27 to TRBJ1-2; 8 bases align to TRBD1. The V gene's germline CDR1 is MNHEY and CDR2 SMNVEV (reference sequence). This CDR3 comprises 15 residues. V lost 4 bases to trimming and J lost 3 bases; unmatched junction nucleotides: 7. CDR3 in amino acids: CASSSGQGRHYGYTF. The DNA for the CDR3 is TGTGCCAGCAGTTCCGGACAGGGAAGGCACTATGGCTACACCTTC.

The chain carries TRBV5-4 and TRBJ2-7; no clear D gene. V gave up 0 bases and J gave up 4 bases, with 8 bases separating them. In germline, CDR1 is SGHNT, CDR2 YYREEE (reference sequence). The CDR3 is made up of 13 amino acids. This CDR3 is CASSLGPTYEQYF. The CDR3, as DNA: TGTGCCAGCAGCTTGGGTCCAACATACGAGCAGTACTTC.

In the case of this clone: Other DNA variants within this sample encode the same CDR3. The chain uses TRBV27 and TRBJ2-2, with D tentatively TRBD1 (6 bases). Germline V CDR1 and CDR2: MNHEY, SMNVEV (reference sequence). V lost 2 bases, J lost 0 bases, and 7 bases lay in between. This CDR3 comprises 15 residues. The CDR3 nucleotides are TGTGCCAGCAGTTTAAAGGGGGCGAACACCGGGGAGCTGTTTTTT. It codes for CASSLKGANTGELFF.

This sequence joins TRBV13 and TRBJ1-2, with 11 nucleotides matching TRBD1. The CDR3 has 14 residues. The ends lost 4 bases at V and 7 bases at J; junction bases unmatched: 5. Germline V gene lookup returns CDR1 PRHDT and CDR2 FYEKMQ (reference sequence). The CDR3 DNA sequence: TGTGCCAGCAGCTGGACAGGGGGCGACGGTGGCTACACCTTC. This encodes CASSWTGGDGGYTF.

The CDR3 loop is CASSVFSTGGITEAFF. The CDR3 DNA sequence: TGTGCCAGCTCCGTATTTTCGACAGGGGGTATTACTGAAGCTTTCTTT. The J gene is TRBJ1-1, the V gene TRBV18, with 9 bases aligning to TRBD1. Trimming took 6 bases from V and 5 from J; bases not matched to a gene: 13. This CDR3 spans 16 amino acids. Germline assignment: CDR1 KGHSH and CDR2 LQKENI.

The rearrangement uses TRBV29-1 and TRBJ2-1; TRBD2 aligns across 16 bases. V lost 6 bases, J lost 12 bases, and 14 bases stayed unmatched. CDR1 and CDR2 from the germline V gene are SQVTM and ANQGSEA. This CDR3 is 16 amino acids long. The CDR3 DNA reads as TGCAGCGTGATGAAGGCTGGGACTAGCGGGAGGGGGCGGCAGTTCTTC. This sequence encodes CSVMKAGTSGRGRQFF.

This chain connects TRBV18 to TRBJ1-2; 7 bases line up with TRBD1. V was clipped by 6 bases and J by 10 bases; unmatched bases: 5. The CDR3 length is 11 residues. Germline V gene sequence: CDR1 KGHSH, CDR2 LQKENI. This CDR3 reads CASSPDRDYTF. The CDR3 region has the DNA TGTGCCAGCTCCCCCGACAGGGACTACACCTTC.

This chain's CDR3 is CASSLRTITGELFF. In DNA, the CDR3 is TGTGCCAGCAGTCTCAGGACTATAACCGGGGAGCTGTTTTTT. The chain has TRBV27 and TRBJ2-2, with D possibly being TRBD2 (6 bases). V dropped 5 bases and J dropped 5 bases, with 12 bases sitting between them. CDR1 and CDR2 (germline): MNHEY, SMNVEV (reference sequence). The CDR3 spans 14 residues.

The chain uses TRBV5-6 and TRBJ1-1, with no clear D. Germline V gene sequence: CDR1 SGHDT, CDR2 YYEEEE. V gave up 2 bases and J gave up 0 bases, with 5 bases separating them. There are 13 residues in the CDR3. DNA of the CDR3: TGTGCCAGCAGCTTAACAATGAACACTGAAGCTTTCTTT. Translating gives CASSLTMNTEAFF.

The chain recombines TRBV19 with TRBJ2-5; TRBD1 might be the D (6 bases). The germline V gene has CDR1 LNHDA and CDR2 SQIVND (reference sequence). The CDR3 contains 15 residues. V lost 1 base, J lost 3 bases, and 12 bases lay in between. The CDR3 coding sequence is TGTGCCAGTAGTATAGGGAGAAGACAGGAAGAGACCCAGTACTTC. It codes for CASSIGRRQEETQYF.

This chain uses TRBV25-1 with TRBJ2-2, with 7 bases identical to TRBD1. CDR3 length: 14 residues. CDR1 MGHDK and CDR2 SYGVNS come from the germline V gene. The V gene end was trimmed by 4 bases and the J gene end by 5 bases; junction bases not matched to a gene: 4. The CDR3 loop is CASSAGTATGELFF. The CDR3 region has the DNA TGTGCCAGCAGTGCCGGGACAGCTACCGGGGAGCTGTTTTTT.

The gene calls are TRBV5-1 and TRBJ2-3; weak D call: TRBD2 (6 bases). Germline CDR1 and CDR2: SGHRS and YFSETQ. The CDR3 loop spans 15 amino acids. The V end was cut by 0 bases, the J end by 0 bases, with 8 bases between. CDR3 amino acids: CASSLAGTSTDTQYF. The DNA of the CDR3 is TGCGCCAGCAGCTTGGCCGGGACTAGCACAGATACGCAGTATTTT.

This chain links TRBV4-3 with TRBJ1-1; a weak D match, TRBD1 (6 bases). The CDR3 length is 13 residues. Germline values: CDR1 LGHNA, CDR2 YSLEER. V was cut by 0 bases and J by 11 bases, with 13 bases left in between. CDR3 sequence (DNA): TGCGCCAGCAGCCAAGAAGTCCGGCAGGGGGCTTTCTTT. Translating gives CASSQEVRQGAFF.

The J gene is TRBJ1-4, the V gene TRBV5-1; D uncertain. The CDR3 is 15 residues long. V lost 0 bases, J lost 4 bases, and 10 bases lay in between. CDR1 and CDR2 (germline): SGHRS, YFSETQ. CDR3 region: CASSLASVFNEKLFF. Written as DNA, the CDR3 is TGCGCCAGCAGCTTGGCTTCAGTTTTTAATGAAAAACTGTTTTTT.